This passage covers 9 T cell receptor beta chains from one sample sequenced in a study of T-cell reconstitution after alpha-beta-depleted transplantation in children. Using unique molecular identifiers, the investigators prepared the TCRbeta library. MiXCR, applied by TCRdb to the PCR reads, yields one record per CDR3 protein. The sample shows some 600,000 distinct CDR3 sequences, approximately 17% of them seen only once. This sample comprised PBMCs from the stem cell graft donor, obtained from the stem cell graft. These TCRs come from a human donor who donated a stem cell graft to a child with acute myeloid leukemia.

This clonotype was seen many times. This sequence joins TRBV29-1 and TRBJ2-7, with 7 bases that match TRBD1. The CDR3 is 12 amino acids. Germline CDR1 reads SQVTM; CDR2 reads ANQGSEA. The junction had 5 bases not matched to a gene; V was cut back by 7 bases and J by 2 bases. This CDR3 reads CSARDSTYEQYF. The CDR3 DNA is TGCAGCGCACGGGACAGCACCTACGAGCAGTACTTC.

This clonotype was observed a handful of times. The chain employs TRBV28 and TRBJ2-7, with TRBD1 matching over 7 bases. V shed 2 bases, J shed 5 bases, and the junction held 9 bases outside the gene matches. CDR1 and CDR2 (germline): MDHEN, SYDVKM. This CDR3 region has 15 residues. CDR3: CASSLSYNRGNEQYF. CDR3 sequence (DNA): TGTGCCAGCAGTTTAAGCTATAACAGGGGCAACGAGCAGTACTTC.

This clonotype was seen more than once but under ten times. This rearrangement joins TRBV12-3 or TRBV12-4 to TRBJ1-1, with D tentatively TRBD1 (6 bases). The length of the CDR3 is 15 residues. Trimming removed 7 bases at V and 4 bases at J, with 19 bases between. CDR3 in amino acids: CASKPPGARSTEAFF. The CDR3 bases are TGTGCCAGCAAGCCTCCAGGGGCTAGGAGCACTGAAGCTTTCTTT.

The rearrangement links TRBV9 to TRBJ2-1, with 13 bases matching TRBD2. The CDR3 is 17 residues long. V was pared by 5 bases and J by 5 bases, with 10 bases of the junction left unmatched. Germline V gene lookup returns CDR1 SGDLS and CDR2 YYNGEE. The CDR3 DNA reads TGTGCCAGCAGTGCTTTTTCCGGGACTAGCGGGGACAATGAGCAGTTCTTC. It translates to CASSAFSGTSGDNEQFF.

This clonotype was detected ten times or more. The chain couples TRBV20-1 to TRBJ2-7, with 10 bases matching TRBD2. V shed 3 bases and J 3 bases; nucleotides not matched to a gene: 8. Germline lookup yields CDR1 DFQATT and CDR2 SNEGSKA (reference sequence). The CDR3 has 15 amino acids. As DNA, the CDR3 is TGCAGTGCTAGGCCAACTAGGACTAGCGGCTACGAGCAGTACTTC. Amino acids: CSARPTRTSGYEQYF.

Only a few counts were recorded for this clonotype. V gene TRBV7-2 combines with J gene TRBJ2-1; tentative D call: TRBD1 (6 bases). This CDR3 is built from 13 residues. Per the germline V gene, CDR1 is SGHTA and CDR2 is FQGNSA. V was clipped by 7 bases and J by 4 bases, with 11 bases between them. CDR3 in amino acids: CASTLDSYNEQFF. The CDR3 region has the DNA TGTGCCAGCACCCTGGACAGTTACAATGAGCAGTTCTTC. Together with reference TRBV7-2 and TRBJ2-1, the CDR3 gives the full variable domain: GAGVSQSPSNKVTEKGKDVELRCDPISGHTALYWYRQSLGQGLEFLIYFQGNSAPDKSGLPSDRFSAERTGGSVSTLTIQRTQQEDSAVYLCASTLDSYNEQFFGPGTRLTVL.

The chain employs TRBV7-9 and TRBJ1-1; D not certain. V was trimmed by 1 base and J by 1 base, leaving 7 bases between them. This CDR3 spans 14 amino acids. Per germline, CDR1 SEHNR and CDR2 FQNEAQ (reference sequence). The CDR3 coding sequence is TGTGCCAGCAGCTTAGTCTCCAGGAACACTGAAGCTTTCTTT. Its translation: CASSLVSRNTEAFF.

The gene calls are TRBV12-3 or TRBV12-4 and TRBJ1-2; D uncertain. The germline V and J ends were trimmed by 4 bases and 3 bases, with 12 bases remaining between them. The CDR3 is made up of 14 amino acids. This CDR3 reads CASSSPGRDYGYTF. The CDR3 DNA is TGTGCCAGCAGTTCCCCGGGTAGGGACTATGGCTACACCTTC.

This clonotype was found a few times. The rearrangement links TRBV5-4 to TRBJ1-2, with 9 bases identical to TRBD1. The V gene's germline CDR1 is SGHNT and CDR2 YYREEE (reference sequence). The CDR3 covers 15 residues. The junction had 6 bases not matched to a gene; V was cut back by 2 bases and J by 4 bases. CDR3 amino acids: CASSLMGQGLYGYTF. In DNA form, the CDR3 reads TGTGCCAGCAGCTTAATGGGACAGGGTCTCTATGGCTACACCTTC.